This entry lists 24 T cell receptor beta chains sequenced from one sample in a study of shared clonotypes between healthy human individuals. Sequenced by immunoSEQ multiplex PCR; TCRdb stores in-frame clones only, minus some. Here the sample spans a few hundred thousand clones, around three quarters being singletons. The source material was PBMCs. These receptors were collected from a woman between 35 and 50 years old in good health. Some clones in this sample may be carry-over from other donors' samples.

The chain has TRBV6-6 and TRBJ2-5; 9 positions agree with TRBD2. The J call may be in error: the DNA end matches TRBJ2-7 better. There are 15 residues in the CDR3. Per the germline V gene, CDR1 is MNHNY and CDR2 is SVGAGI (reference sequence). The CDR3 DNA sequence: TGTGCCAGCAGTTACGAGATAGCGGGAGAGGGCGAGCAGTACTTC. It encodes CASSYEIAGEGEQYF.

This chain links TRBV9 with TRBJ2-6, with 10 positions matching TRBD2. This CDR3 region has 18 residues. Germline V gene lookup returns CDR1 SGDLS and CDR2 YYNGEE. Losses at the gene ends were 0 bases for V and 2 bases for J; bases not matched to a gene: 5. The CDR3 DNA is TGTGCCAGCAGCGTAGCGGCTAGCGGGAGAGCTGGGGCCAACGTCCTGACTTTC. Its protein is CASSVAASGRAGANVLTF.

This clone was observed a single time. This sequence is one base from a far larger clone and is likely a read error. The J gene is TRBJ2-4, the V gene TRBV4-1; D unclear. Germline-derived CDR1 and CDR2 are MGHRA and YSYEKL. The CDR3 extends over 17 amino acids. The CDR3 DNA reads as TGCGCCAGCAGCCCCGTGGGGTCCGGCCGAGCCAAAAACATTCAGTGCTTC. Translation: CASSPVGSGRAKNIQCF.

The V gene is TRBV29-1, the J gene TRBJ1-2; D ambiguous. V lost 5 bases and J lost 4, with 8 bases in between. The germline V gene has CDR1 SQVTM and CDR2 ANQGSEA. The CDR3 consists of 11 residues. This CDR3 reads CSVRSPYGYTF. The CDR3 nucleotides read TGCAGCGTTAGGTCTCCCTATGGCTACACCTTC. Together with reference TRBV29-1 and TRBJ1-2, the CDR3 gives the full variable domain: SAVISQKPSRDICQRGTSLTIQCQVDSQVTMMFWYRQQPGQSLTLIATANQGSEATYESGFVIDKFPISRPNLTFSTLTVSNMSPEDSSIYLCSVRSPYGYTFGSGTRLTVV.

The chain couples TRBV6-5 to TRBJ2-5; D might be TRBD2 (5 bases). V was shortened by 2 bases and J by 5 bases, with 9 bases between the two germline ends. Germline-derived CDR1 and CDR2 are MNHEY and SVGAGI. The CDR3 totals 13 residues. For the CDR3, the DNA is TGTGCCAGCAGTTACCAAGAGGGCGAGACCCAGTACTTC. Encoded protein: CASSYQEGETQYF.

The V and J genes are TRBV6-5 and TRBJ1-2; 9 nucleotides line up with TRBD1. Unmatched junction bases numbered 7, after V lost 5 bases and J lost 6 bases. Germline V gene sequence: CDR1 MNHEY, CDR2 SVGAGI. The CDR3 spans 14 residues. This CDR3 reads CASSTHGTGHGYTF. Here the CDR3 DNA reads TGTGCCAGCAGTACCCACGGGACAGGGCATGGCTACACCTTC.

This chain uses TRBV7-2 with TRBJ1-5; tentatively, D is TRBD1 (5 bases). Trimming stripped 1 base from V and 5 bases from J, with 9 bases between. CDR3 size: 14 residues. Germline V CDR1 and CDR2: SGHTA, FQGNSA. CDR3 DNA: TGTGCCAGCAGCTTAGATGGGGGTTATCAGCCCCAGCATTTT. Translated: CASSLDGGYQPQHF.

This chain connects TRBV5-4 to TRBJ2-7, with 13 positions matching TRBD2. V gave up 4 bases and J gave up 5 bases; unmatched junction bases: 15. Germline lookup yields CDR1 SGHNT and CDR2 YYREEE (reference sequence). The CDR3 extends over 18 amino acids. CDR3 loop: CASSRGLAGTGFWNEQYF. In DNA form, the CDR3 reads TGTGCCAGCAGCCGGGGACTAGCGGGAACCGGTTTCTGGAACGAGCAGTACTTC.

V usage is TRBV4-1 and J usage is TRBJ1-3; 7 bases map to TRBD1. V trimming: 5 bases; J trimming: 1 base; junction bases outside the gene matches: 8. Germline V lookup: CDR1 MGHRA, CDR2 YSYEKL. The CDR3 totals 16 residues. The CDR3 region has the DNA TGCGCCAGCAGCAGCATGAGGGGACAGTCTGGAAACACCATATATTTT. Its protein is CASSSMRGQSGNTIYF.

The chain employs TRBV5-1 and TRBJ1-4, with 7 bases aligning to TRBD1. Trimming took 4 bases from V and 8 from J; bases not matched to a gene: 8. Looked up from germline, CDR1 is SGHRS and CDR2 is YFSETQ. This CDR3 region has 14 residues. In DNA, the CDR3 is TGCGCCAGCAGCCTAGGACAGGTTGCCGAAAAACTGTTTTTT. Its protein is CASSLGQVAEKLFF.

Here the CDR3 DNA reads TGTGCCAGTAATGAGGGAGGGTACAATGAGCAGTTCTTC. Its protein product is CASNEGGYNEQFF. The chain recombines TRBV19 with TRBJ2-1; 7 positions agree with TRBD2. CDR3 size: 13 residues. The V gene end was trimmed by 7 bases and the J gene end by 4 bases; junction bases not matched to a gene: 4. Germline CDR1 is LNHDA and CDR2 is SQIVND (reference sequence).

This chain joins TRBV5-1 and TRBJ2-1; 14 positions agree with TRBD2. V dropped 4 bases and J dropped 7; count of bases not matched to a gene: 10. The germline V gene encodes CDR1 SGHRS and CDR2 YFSETQ. The CDR3 runs 17 residues. The CDR3 nucleotides are TGCGCCAGCAGCCCCGGGACTAGCGGGAGAATAAAGAATGAGCAGTTCTTC. Translated, it gives CASSPGTSGRIKNEQFF.

The V call is TRBV7-2, the J call TRBJ2-5; TRBD2 might be the D (6 bases). Germline lookup yields CDR1 SGHTA and CDR2 FQGNSA. Trimming pared 11 bases from V and 3 bases from J, leaving 16 bases between. This CDR3 is 13 amino acids long. The CDR3 sequence is CAGRRVAEETQYF. The CDR3 nucleotides read TGTGCCGGAAGGAGGGTAGCGGAAGAGACCCAGTACTTC.

The V gene is TRBV14, the J gene TRBJ2-7; D gene ambiguous. Germline CDR1 reads SGHDN; CDR2 reads FVKESK. The V end lost 4 bases, the J end lost 0 bases, and 22 bases lay between the germline ends. The length of the CDR3 is 18 residues. CDR3 coding DNA: TGTGCCAGCAGCCCACAATGGAGTGGACGTACGAGCTCCTACGAGCAGTACTTC. It is translated as CASSPQWSGRTSSYEQYF.

The J gene is TRBJ2-7, the V gene TRBV5-1; D is unresolved. CDR3 length equals 14 residues. The V end was cut by 0 bases, the J end by 3 bases, with 10 bases between. Germline loops: CDR1 SGHRS, CDR2 YFSETQ. The CDR3 DNA is TGCGCCAGCAGCTTGGGGGCAGGCGGCTACGAGCAGTACTTC. As protein: CASSLGAGGYEQYF.

In DNA form, the CDR3 reads TGTGCCAGCACCCCATTGGGGGGATCAGGAAACACCATATATTTT. Translating gives CASTPLGGSGNTIYF. This chain connects TRBV6-1 to TRBJ1-3, with D possibly matching TRBD1 (5 bases). The germline V gene has CDR1 MNHNS and CDR2 SASEGT. The CDR3 has 15 amino acids. V was trimmed by 7 bases and J by 4 bases, leaving 17 bases between them.

This clone was recorded a few times. V usage is TRBV28 and J usage is TRBJ2-3; the D is unclear. Germline CDR1 MDHEN, CDR2 SYDVKM. Trimming left V 2 bases short and J 2 bases short, with 11 bases between. The CDR3 sequence is 15 residues long. In DNA form, the CDR3 reads TGTGCCAGCAGTTTAGGTTCAGGCCACACAGATACGCAGTATTTT. It yields the protein CASSLGSGHTDTQYF. The variable domain in full, completed from reference TRBV28 and TRBJ2-3, reads DVKVTQSSRYLVKRTGEKVFLECVQDMDHENMFWYRQDPGLGLRLIYFSYDVKMKEKGDIPEGYSVSREKKERFSLILESASTNQTSMYLCASSLGSGHTDTQYFGPGTRLTVL.

This chain links TRBV11-2 with TRBJ1-2; D is perhaps TRBD1 (5 bases). The germline V and J ends were trimmed by 10 bases and 8 bases, with 11 bases remaining between them. The CDR3 totals 10 residues. The germline V gene has CDR1 SGHAT and CDR2 FQNNGV. The CDR3 nucleotides read TGTGCCACCAGGGTTCAAGGCTACACCTTC. Translated: CATRVQGYTF. Filled out from reference TRBV11-2 and TRBJ1-2, the complete variable domain reads EAGVAQSPRYKIIEKRQSVAFWCNPISGHATLYWYQQILGQGPKLLIQFQNNGVVDDSQLPKDRFSAERLKGVDSTLKIQPAKLEDSAVYLCATRVQGYTFGSGTRLTVV.

The chain joins TRBV4-1 to TRBJ2-7; 11 nucleotides match TRBD2. The trim removed 1 base at V and 5 bases at J, leaving 7 bases unmatched. The CDR3 loop spans 16 amino acids. The V gene's germline CDR1 is MGHRA and CDR2 YSYEKL. The CDR3 coding sequence is TGCGCCAGCAGCCAAGGCCCACTAGCGGGAGTACACGAGCAGTACTTC. This sequence encodes CASSQGPLAGVHEQYF.

This clone was recorded once. Because it lacks the conserved phenylalanine or tryptophan at the end, this CDR3 is likely a read error. The chain uses TRBV7-8 and TRBJ2-2, with D unresolved. The CDR3 has 13 amino acids. Germline CDR1 is SGHVS and CDR2 is FQNEAQ. The CDR3 spells CVSSLGLAGELFL. CDR3 in DNA: TGTGTCAGCAGCTTAGGCCTGGCCGGGGAGCTGTTTCTT.

This rearrangement joins TRBV30 to TRBJ1-5; D is ambiguous. This CDR3 spans 14 amino acids. Trimming took 0 bases from V and 8 from J, leaving 14 bases between them. The germline V gene has CDR1 GTSNPN and CDR2 SVGIG (reference sequence). The CDR3 DNA sequence: TGTGCCTGGAGTGTTATCGGCTTCCTCAAGCCCCAGCATTTT. This encodes CAWSVIGFLKPQHF.

The J gene is TRBJ2-2, the V gene TRBV19; 9 positions agree with TRBD1. The J segment lost 6 bases and the V segment lost 6 bases, leaving 5 bases of the junction unmatched. The CDR3 is 14 residues long. The V gene's germline CDR1 is LNHDA and CDR2 SQIVND (reference sequence). CDR3 nucleotides: TGTGCCAGTAGGGGACAGGGTTCGGCCGGGGAGCTGTTTTTT. It yields the protein CASRGQGSAGELFF.

This rearrangement joins TRBV4-2 to TRBJ2-2; weak D call: TRBD1 (6 bases). CDR1 LGHNA and CDR2 YNFKEQ come from the germline V gene. This CDR3 is built from 14 residues. Trimming pared 3 bases from V and 7 bases from J, leaving 12 bases between. The CDR3 bases are TGTGCCAGCAGCCATGACAGGACAGTCGGGGAGCTGTTTTTT. Encoded protein: CASSHDRTVGELFF.

The chain uses TRBV7-2 and TRBJ1-1; D perhaps matches TRBD1 (5 bases). Per the germline V gene, CDR1 is SGHTA and CDR2 is FQGNSA. CDR3 length equals 15 residues. V was cut by 7 bases and J by 0 bases, with 15 bases left in between. The CDR3 coding sequence is TGTGCCAGCAACCCTGGGGGGTCCATGAACACTGAAGCTTTCTTT. This encodes CASNPGGSMNTEAFF.